Listed below are T cell receptor beta chains from one sample, sequenced in a study of cytomegalovirus exposure and HLA in healthy donors. Profiled with immunoSEQ multiplex PCR; TCRdb holds only in-frame clones, not every one. Of approximately 160,000 clones in the sample, about three quarters were seen once. The sample comprised PBMCs. These receptors all come from a man between 18 and 29 years old in good health and CMV-seronegative. Each CDR3 is given with its conserved first and last residue. A D gene is named only where the DNA matches it firmly. A clone size is listed for some rows: how often the clone was seen (once, few, many), or a class if it is expanded.

clone size,D gene,J gene,V gene,CDR3 DNA,CDR3 protein
few,-,TRBJ1-5,TRBV2,TGTGCCAGCAGGCCCCCGCCGGGTACTAGCAATCAGCCCCAGCATTTT,CASRPPPGTSNQPQHF
-,-,TRBJ1-3,TRBV30,TGTGCCTGCACCGGACTGGGTGGAAACACCATATATTTT,CACTGLGGNTIYF
-,-,TRBJ1-2,TRBV27,TGTGCCAGCAGTTTATCGGGGGGTGGCGGCTACACCTTC,CASSLSGGGGYTF
-,TRBD1,TRBJ1-6,TRBV19,TGTGCCAGTAGGAGGGACAGTGAAAATTCACCCCTCCACTTT,CASRRDSENSPLHF
-,-,TRBJ2-7,TRBV7-6,TGTGCCAGCAGCCACGGGGAGAACTCCTACGAGCAGTACTTC,CASSHGENSYEQYF
-,TRBD2,TRBJ2-3,TRBV7-9,TGTTCCAGCAACACACTAGCGGGAGGGCCAGGAGATACGCAGTATTTT,CSSNTLAGGPGDTQYF
-,TRBD2,TRBJ2-7,TRBV4-1,TGCGCCAGCAGCCCTCGAGGACTAGCGGCGGAGCAGTACTTC,CASSPRGLAAEQYF
-,TRBD2,TRBJ2-6,TRBV2,TGTGCCAGCAGGCTCCCGCGGCTAGCGGGAGGGCCTAGGGGGTCTGGGGCCAACGTCCTGACTTTC,CASRLPRLAGGPRGSGANVLTF
-,TRBD2,TRBJ2-7,TRBV10-3,TGTGCCATCAGCCACCCGCCGGGAGGCTCCTACGAGCAGTACTTC,CAISHPPGGSYEQYF
-,TRBD1,TRBJ1-1,TRBV19,TGTGCCAGTAGTAACTCCGGGACAGGGAACACTGAAGCTTTCTTT,CASSNSGTGNTEAFF
-,-,TRBJ1-3,TRBV30,TGTGCCTGCACAGGGAATTCATTAGGGAACACCATATATTTT,CACTGNSLGNTIYF
few,TRBD1,TRBJ1-2,TRBV28,TGTGCCAGCAGTCTCCGGGACAGGGCCGACTATGGCTACACCTTC,CASSLRDRADYGYTF